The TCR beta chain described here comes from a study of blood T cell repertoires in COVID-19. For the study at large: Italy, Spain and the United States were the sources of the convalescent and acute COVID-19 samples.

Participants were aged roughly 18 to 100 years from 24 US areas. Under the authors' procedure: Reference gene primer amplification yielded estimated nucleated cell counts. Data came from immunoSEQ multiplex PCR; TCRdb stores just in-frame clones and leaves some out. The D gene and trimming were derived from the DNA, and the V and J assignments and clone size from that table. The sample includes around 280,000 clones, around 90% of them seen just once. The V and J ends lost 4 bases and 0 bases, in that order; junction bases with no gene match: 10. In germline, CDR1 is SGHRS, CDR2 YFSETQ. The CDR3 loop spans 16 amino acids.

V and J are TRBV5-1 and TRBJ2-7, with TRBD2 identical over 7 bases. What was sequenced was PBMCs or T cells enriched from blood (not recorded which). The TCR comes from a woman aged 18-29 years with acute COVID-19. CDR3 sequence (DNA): TGCGCCAGCAGCGTAAGCGGGGACTCGAGCTCCTACGAGCAGTACTTC. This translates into CASSVSGDSSSYEQYF.